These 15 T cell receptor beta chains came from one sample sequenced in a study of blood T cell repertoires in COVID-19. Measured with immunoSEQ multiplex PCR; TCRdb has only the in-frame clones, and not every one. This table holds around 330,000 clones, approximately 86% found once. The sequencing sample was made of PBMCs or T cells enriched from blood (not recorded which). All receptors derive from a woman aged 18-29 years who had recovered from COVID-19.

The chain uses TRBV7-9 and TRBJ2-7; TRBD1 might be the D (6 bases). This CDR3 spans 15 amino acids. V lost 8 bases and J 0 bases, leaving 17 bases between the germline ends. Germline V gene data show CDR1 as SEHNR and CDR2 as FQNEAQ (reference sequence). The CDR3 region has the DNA TGTGCCAGCGGCCTTCAGGGGTCTGGCTCCTACGAGCAGTACTTC. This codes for CASGLQGSGSYEQYF.

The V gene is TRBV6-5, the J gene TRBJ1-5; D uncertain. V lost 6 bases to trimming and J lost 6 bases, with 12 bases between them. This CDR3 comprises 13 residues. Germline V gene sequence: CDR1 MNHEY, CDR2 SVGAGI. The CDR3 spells CASRGSLGQPQHF. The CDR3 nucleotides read TGTGCCAGCAGGGGGAGTTTGGGTCAGCCCCAGCATTTT.

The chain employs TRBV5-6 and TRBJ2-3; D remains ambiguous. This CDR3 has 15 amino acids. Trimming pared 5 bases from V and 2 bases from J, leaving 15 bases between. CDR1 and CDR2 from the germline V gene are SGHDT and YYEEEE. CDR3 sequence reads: CASSFTWAPTDTQYF. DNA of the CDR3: TGTGCCAGCAGTTTTACATGGGCCCCCACAGATACGCAGTATTTT.

In DNA form, the CDR3 reads TGTGCCAGCAGTCGCGGGAGGGCCGGAGGAGAGACCCAGTACTTC. Translating gives CASSRGRAGGETQYF. This rearrangement joins TRBV6-5 to TRBJ2-5, with 9 bases fitting TRBD2. V was pared by 5 bases and J by 4 bases, with 8 bases of the junction left unmatched. Germline V lookup: CDR1 MNHEY, CDR2 SVGAGI. The CDR3 extends over 15 amino acids.

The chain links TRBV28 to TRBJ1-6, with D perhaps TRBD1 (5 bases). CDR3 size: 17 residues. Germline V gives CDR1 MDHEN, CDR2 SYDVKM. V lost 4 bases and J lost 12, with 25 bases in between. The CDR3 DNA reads TGTGCCAGCAGTTCCACCTTCGCCCGGGATGGGGGGGGACCCCTCCACTTT. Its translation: CASSSTFARDGGGPLHF.

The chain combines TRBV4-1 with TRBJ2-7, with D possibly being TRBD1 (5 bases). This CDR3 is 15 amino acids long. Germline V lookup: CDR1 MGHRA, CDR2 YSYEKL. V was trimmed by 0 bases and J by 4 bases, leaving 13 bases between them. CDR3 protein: CASSQDFDSGYEQYF. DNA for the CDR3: TGCGCCAGCAGCCAAGATTTCGACAGTGGGTACGAGCAGTACTTC.

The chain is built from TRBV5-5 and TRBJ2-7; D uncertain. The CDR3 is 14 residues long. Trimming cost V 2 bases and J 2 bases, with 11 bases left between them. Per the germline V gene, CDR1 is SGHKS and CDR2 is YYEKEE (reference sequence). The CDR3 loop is CASSFMRQTYEQYF. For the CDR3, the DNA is TGTGCCAGCAGCTTTATGCGGCAGACCTACGAGCAGTACTTC.

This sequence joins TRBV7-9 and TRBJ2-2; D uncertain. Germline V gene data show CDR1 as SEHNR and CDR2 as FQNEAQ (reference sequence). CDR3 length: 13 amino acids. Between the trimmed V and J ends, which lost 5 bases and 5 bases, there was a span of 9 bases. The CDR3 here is CASSATVTGELFF. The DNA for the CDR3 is TGTGCCAGCAGCGCTACAGTAACCGGGGAGCTGTTTTTT.

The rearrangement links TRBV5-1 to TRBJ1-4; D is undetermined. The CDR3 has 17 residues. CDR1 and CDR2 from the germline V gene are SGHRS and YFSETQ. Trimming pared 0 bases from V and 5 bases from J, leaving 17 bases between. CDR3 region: CASSLDDDLAPNEKLFF. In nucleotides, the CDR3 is TGCGCCAGCAGCTTGGACGACGATCTAGCTCCGAATGAAAAACTGTTTTTT.

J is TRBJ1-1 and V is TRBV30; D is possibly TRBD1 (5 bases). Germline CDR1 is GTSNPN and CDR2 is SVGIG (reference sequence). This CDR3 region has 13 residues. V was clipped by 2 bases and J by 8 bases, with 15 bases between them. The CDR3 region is CAWSSPGPREAFF. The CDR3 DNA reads TGTGCCTGGAGTTCCCCAGGGCCCAGGGAAGCTTTCTTT.

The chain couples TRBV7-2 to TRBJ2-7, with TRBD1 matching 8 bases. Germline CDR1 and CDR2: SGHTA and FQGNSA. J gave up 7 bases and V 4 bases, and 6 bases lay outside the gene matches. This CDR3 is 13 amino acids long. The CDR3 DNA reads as TGTGCCAGCAGCTCGACAGGGGACGGGGAGCAGTACTTC. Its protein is CASSSTGDGEQYF.

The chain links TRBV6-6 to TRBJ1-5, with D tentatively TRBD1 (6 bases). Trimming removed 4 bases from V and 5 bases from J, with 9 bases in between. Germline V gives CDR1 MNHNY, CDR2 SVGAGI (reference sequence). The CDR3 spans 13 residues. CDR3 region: CASSSHRDQPQHF. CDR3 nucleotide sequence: TGTGCCAGCAGTTCCCACAGGGATCAGCCCCAGCATTTT.

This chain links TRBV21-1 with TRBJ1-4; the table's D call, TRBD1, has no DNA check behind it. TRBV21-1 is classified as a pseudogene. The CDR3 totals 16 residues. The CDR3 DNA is TGTGCCAGCAGCAAAAGGGGCGGCAGTGGTAATGAAAAACTGTTTTTT. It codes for CASSKRGGSGNEKLFF.

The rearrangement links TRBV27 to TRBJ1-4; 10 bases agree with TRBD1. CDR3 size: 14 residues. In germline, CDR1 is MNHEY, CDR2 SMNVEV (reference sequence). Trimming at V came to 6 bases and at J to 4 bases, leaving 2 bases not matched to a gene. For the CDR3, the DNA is TGTGCCAGCAGAAGGACAGGGGGTAATGAAAAACTGTTTTTT. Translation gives CASRRTGGNEKLFF.

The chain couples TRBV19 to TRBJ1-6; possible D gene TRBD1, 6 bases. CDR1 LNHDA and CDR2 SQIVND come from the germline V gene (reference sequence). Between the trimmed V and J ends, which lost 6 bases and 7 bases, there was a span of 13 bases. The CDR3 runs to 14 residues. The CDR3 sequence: CASRENRENSPLHF. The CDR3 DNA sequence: TGTGCCAGTAGGGAGAACAGGGAGAATTCACCCCTCCACTTT.